These 22 T cell receptor beta chains share one sample of origin, sequenced in a study of blood T cell repertoires in COVID-19 (dated by TCRdb to the early 2020s). Libraries were constructed by the immunoSEQ multiplex PCR assay. TCRdb's version of the immuneACCESS table is confined to in-frame rearrangements and falls short of the full clone set. An unresolved V gene accounts for under half of the shortfall where checked; the remainder is of unknown origin. The sample profile shows about 91,000 clones; roughly nine tenths of them were found once. Approximately 4.5% of the sample rests with the top ten. The sequenced material came from peripheral blood. These receptors were obtained from a man between 65 and 85 years old with acute or convalescent COVID-19.

The rearrangement links TRBV2 to TRBJ1-1; D not resolved. V lost 2 bases and J lost 0, with 10 bases in between. The CDR3 has 15 amino acids. Germline values: CDR1 SNHLY, CDR2 FYNNEI. In DNA, the CDR3 is TGTGCCAGCAGTGAACAGAACCTCATGAACACTGAAGCTTTCTTT. Its translation is CASSEQNLMNTEAFF. Full variable domain (outside the CDR3, taken from reference TRBV2 and TRBJ1-1): EPEVTQTPSHQVTQMGQEVILRCVPISNHLYFYWYRQILGQKVEFLVSFYNNEISEKSEIFDDQFSVERPDGSNFTLKIRSTKLEDSAMYFCASSEQNLMNTEAFFGQGTRLTVV.

The J gene is TRBJ1-6, the V gene TRBV5-1; D gene unclear. The CDR3 covers 13 residues. Germline V gene lookup returns CDR1 SGHRS and CDR2 YFSETQ. V was cut by 4 bases and J by 7 bases, with 9 bases left in between. The DNA for the CDR3 is TGCGCCAGCAGCGGCAACAGCAATTCACCCCTCCACTTT. Translation: CASSGNSNSPLHF.

The chain carries TRBV6-5 and TRBJ1-1, with D perhaps TRBD1 (6 bases). Trimming took 6 bases from V and 2 from J, leaving 16 bases between them. Germline CDR1 MNHEY, CDR2 SVGAGI. The CDR3 sequence is 15 residues long. CDR3 sequence reads: CASRTNRDRNTEAFF. In nucleotides, the CDR3 is TGTGCCAGCAGGACCAACAGGGACCGAAACACTGAAGCTTTCTTT.

The chain has TRBV2 and TRBJ2-7; the D is unclear. Germline V gene data show CDR1 as SNHLY and CDR2 as FYNNEI. CDR3 length: 13 amino acids. The V and J ends lost 7 bases and 4 bases respectively, with 14 bases between them. The DNA for the CDR3 is TGTGCCAGCAAAGACATCGAACCTTACGAGCAGTACTTC. This sequence encodes CASKDIEPYEQYF.

V gene TRBV4-2 combines with J gene TRBJ2-3; TRBD2 matches 8 bases. Germline V lookup: CDR1 LGHNA, CDR2 YNFKEQ. V lost 1 base and J lost 6; bases outside the gene matches: 12. This CDR3 is 17 amino acids long. In DNA form, the CDR3 reads TGTGCCAGCAGCCAAGTGGGAACGGGGGGGCCAGTGGATACGCAGTATTTT. This encodes CASSQVGTGGPVDTQYF.

The V and J genes are TRBV5-5 and TRBJ2-3; TRBD1 matches 10 bases. V was pared by 4 bases and J by 3 bases, with 8 bases of the junction left unmatched. CDR3 length equals 16 residues. Per the germline V gene, CDR1 is SGHKS and CDR2 is YYEKEE (reference sequence). The CDR3 bases are TGTGCCAGCAGCCCGCGACAGGGGGCATTGACAGATACGCAGTATTTT. Its translation is CASSPRQGALTDTQYF.

J is TRBJ1-3 and V is TRBV3-1 (or the pseudogene TRBV3-2); 7 nucleotides line up with TRBD1. The germline CDR1 and CDR2 sequences are LGHDT and YNNKEL (reference sequence). Losses at the gene ends were 5 bases for V and 0 bases for J; bases not matched to a gene: 7. This CDR3 has 16 amino acids. The CDR3 here is CASSEGQSLSGNTIYF. CDR3 nucleotides: TGTGCCAGCAGCGAGGGACAGTCCCTCTCTGGAAACACCATATATTTT.

The V and J genes are TRBV2 and TRBJ2-2; a weak D match, TRBD2 (6 bases). Germline CDR1 reads SNHLY; CDR2 reads FYNNEI. CDR3 length: 16 residues. V gave up 5 bases and J gave up 3 bases, with 16 bases separating them. The CDR3 DNA follows: TGTGCCAGCAGTTCATGGAGGGCGCCGGACACCGGGGAGCTGTTTTTT. Translated: CASSSWRAPDTGELFF. The full variable domain, completed using reference TRBV2 and TRBJ2-2, is EPEVTQTPSHQVTQMGQEVILRCVPISNHLYFYWYRQILGQKVEFLVSFYNNEISEKSEIFDDQFSVERPDGSNFTLKIRSTKLEDSAMYFCASSSWRAPDTGELFFGEGSRLTVL.

Details on this clone: A read error may produce the germline difference seen at one junction end. This chain connects TRBV28 to TRBJ1-4; 7 bases map to TRBD1. This CDR3 comprises 18 residues. Germline CDR1 and CDR2: MDHEN and SYDVKM. The CDR3 DNA reads as TGTGCCAGCAGTCCCCCACCACAGGGGACATCAACTAATGAAAAGCTGTTTTTT. As protein: CASSPPPQGTSTNEKLFF. The full variable domain, in which reference TRBV28 and TRBJ1-4 provide the parts outside the CDR3, is DVKVTQSSRYLVKRTGEKVFLECVQDMDHENMFWYRQDPGLGLRLIYFSYDVKMKEKGDIPEGYSVSREKKERFSLILESASTNQTSMYLCASSPPPQGTSTNEKLFFGSGTQLSVL.

The J gene is TRBJ1-1, the V gene TRBV5-1; the match to TRBD1 covers 7 bases. Germline V gene data show CDR1 as SGHRS and CDR2 as YFSETQ. The junction had 12 bases not matched to a gene; V was cut back by 3 bases and J by 7 bases. CDR3 length: 15 residues. The CDR3 region is CASSWEPGTVGEAFF. The DNA of the CDR3 is TGCGCCAGCAGCTGGGAACCTGGGACAGTCGGTGAAGCTTTCTTT. The entire variable domain, with the rest obtained from reference TRBV5-1 and TRBJ1-1, is as follows: KAGVTQTPRYLIKTRGQQVTLSCSPISGHRSVSWYQQTPGQGLQFLFEYFSETQRNKGNFPGRFSGRQFSNSRSEMNVSTLELGDSALYLCASSWEPGTVGEAFFGQGTRLTVV.

The rearrangement joins TRBV11-2 to TRBJ1-6; 10 nucleotides line up with TRBD1. With V trimmed by 1 base and J by 9 bases, 3 bases remained unmatched. Germline CDR1 SGHAT, CDR2 FQNNGV. The CDR3 loop spans 15 amino acids. CDR3 sequence reads: CASSLVGTGVSPLHF. Written as DNA, the CDR3 is TGTGCCAGCAGCTTAGTCGGGACAGGGGTTTCACCCCTCCACTTT. Supplemented by reference TRBV11-2 and TRBJ1-6, the full variable domain reads EAGVAQSPRYKIIEKRQSVAFWCNPISGHATLYWYQQILGQGPKLLIQFQNNGVVDDSQLPKDRFSAERLKGVDSTLKIQPAKLEDSAVYLCASSLVGTGVSPLHFGNGTRLTVT.

The chain links TRBV6-1 to TRBJ1-5; TRBD1 agrees at 8 bases. The J segment lost 7 bases and the V segment lost 0 bases, leaving 8 bases of the junction unmatched. CDR1 and CDR2 from the germline V gene are MNHNS and SASEGT. This CDR3 has 16 amino acids. The CDR3 sequence: CASSEAVGQGVQPQHF. The CDR3 region has the DNA TGTGCCAGCAGTGAAGCAGTCGGACAGGGCGTACAGCCCCAGCATTTT.

This sequence joins TRBV6-5 and TRBJ1-4; 7 nucleotides align to TRBD1. The ends lost 6 bases at V and 2 bases at J; junction bases unmatched: 3. The CDR3 is 14 residues long. From germline, CDR1 is MNHEY and CDR2 SVGAGI. The CDR3 DNA reads as TGTGCCAGCAGCAACAGGGGTACTAATGAAAAACTGTTTTTT. Protein: CASSNRGTNEKLFF.

This clone came up once. This rearrangement joins TRBV2 to TRBJ1-6; 7 nucleotides agree with TRBD1. This CDR3 has 16 amino acids. J lost 0 bases, V lost 6 bases, and 5 bases had no gene match. Germline CDR1 SNHLY, CDR2 FYNNEI. The CDR3 protein is CASRMDRSSYNSPLHF. The DNA for the CDR3 is TGTGCCAGCAGAATGGACAGGAGCTCCTATAATTCACCCCTCCACTTT.

This clone was recorded once. V and J are TRBV6-2 or TRBV6-3 and TRBJ2-5; 14 bases agree with TRBD2. V trimming: 5 bases; J trimming: 5 bases; junction bases outside the gene matches: 4. The length of the CDR3 is 15 residues. The V gene's germline CDR1 is MNHEY and CDR2 SVGEGT. The CDR3 DNA is TGTGCCAGCAGTAGACTAGCGGGGGGGTGGGAGACCCAGTACTTC. Its protein is CASSRLAGGWETQYF.

The chain carries TRBV27 and TRBJ1-6, with a weak D call TRBD1 (6 bases). Germline CDR1 MNHEY, CDR2 SMNVEV (reference sequence). The V gene lost 8 bases and the J gene lost 8 bases, with 16 bases spanning the gap. This CDR3 has 14 residues. The CDR3 coding sequence is TGTGCCAGCGGGAAGGGACACGGAGATTCACCCCTCCACTTT. Protein sequence: CASGKGHGDSPLHF.

The chain joins TRBV6-5 to TRBJ1-1; tentatively, D is TRBD1 (5 bases). Trimming left V 0 bases short and J 1 base short, with 6 bases between. Germline values: CDR1 MNHEY, CDR2 SVGAGI. The CDR3 consists of 14 residues. The CDR3 coding sequence is TGTGCCAGCAGTTACTCAAGGGGGAACACTGAAGCTTTCTTT. It specifies CASSYSRGNTEAFF.

This clone was seen a single time. The CDR3 is CASSQGASPLHF. CDR3 DNA sequence: TGTGCCAGCAGCCAGGGGGCTTCACCCCTCCACTTT. The V gene is TRBV14, the J gene TRBJ1-6, with D possibly being TRBD1 (6 bases). The germline V gene encodes CDR1 SGHDN and CDR2 FVKESK. The length of the CDR3 is 12 residues. The germline V and J ends were trimmed by 3 bases and 9 bases, with 6 bases remaining between them.

This chain links TRBV5-1 with TRBJ1-4; D unclear. The CDR3 spans 14 residues. Trimming cost V 0 bases and J 4 bases, with 7 bases left between them. The germline gives CDR1 SGHRS, CDR2 YFSETQ. The CDR3 coding sequence is TGCGCCAGCAGCTTGGGGAGAGATAATGAAAAACTGTTTTTT. Protein sequence: CASSLGRDNEKLFF.

The V gene is TRBV7-9, the J gene TRBJ1-4; 7 positions agree with TRBD1. J lost 2 bases, V lost 1 base, and 4 bases had no gene match. Per the germline V gene, CDR1 is SEHNR and CDR2 is FQNEAQ (reference sequence). CDR3 length equals 16 residues. CDR3 in DNA: TGTGCCAGCAGCTTAGGACAGGGAACGACTAATGAAAAACTGTTTTTT. Translation: CASSLGQGTTNEKLFF. Filled out from reference TRBV7-9 and TRBJ1-4, the complete variable domain reads DTGVSQNPRHKITKRGQNVTFRCDPISEHNRLYWYRQTLGQGPEFLTYFQNEAQLEKSRLLSDRFSAERPKGSFSTLEIQRTEQGDSAMYLCASSLGQGTTNEKLFFGSGTQLSVL.

Only one count was recorded for this clone. The chain carries TRBV10-2 and TRBJ2-7, with D hard to call. The V end lost 7 bases, the J end lost 6 bases, and 10 bases lay between the germline ends. Germline assignment: CDR1 WSHSY and CDR2 SAAADI. The CDR3 is 11 amino acids. CDR3 nucleotide sequence: TGCGCCAGCATGGCCTTTACCGAGCAGTACTTC. Amino acid sequence: CASMAFTEQYF.

The CDR3 loop reads CASSFYREPLDNSPLHF. CDR3 coding DNA: TGTGCCAGCAGCTTTTACAGGGAACCCTTAGATAATTCACCCCTCCACTTT. This chain uses TRBV5-6 with TRBJ1-6; a weak D match, TRBD1 (6 bases). The germline CDR1 and CDR2 sequences are SGHDT and YYEEEE. The CDR3 runs 17 residues. Between the trimmed V and J ends, which lost 2 bases and 5 bases, there was a span of 17 bases.